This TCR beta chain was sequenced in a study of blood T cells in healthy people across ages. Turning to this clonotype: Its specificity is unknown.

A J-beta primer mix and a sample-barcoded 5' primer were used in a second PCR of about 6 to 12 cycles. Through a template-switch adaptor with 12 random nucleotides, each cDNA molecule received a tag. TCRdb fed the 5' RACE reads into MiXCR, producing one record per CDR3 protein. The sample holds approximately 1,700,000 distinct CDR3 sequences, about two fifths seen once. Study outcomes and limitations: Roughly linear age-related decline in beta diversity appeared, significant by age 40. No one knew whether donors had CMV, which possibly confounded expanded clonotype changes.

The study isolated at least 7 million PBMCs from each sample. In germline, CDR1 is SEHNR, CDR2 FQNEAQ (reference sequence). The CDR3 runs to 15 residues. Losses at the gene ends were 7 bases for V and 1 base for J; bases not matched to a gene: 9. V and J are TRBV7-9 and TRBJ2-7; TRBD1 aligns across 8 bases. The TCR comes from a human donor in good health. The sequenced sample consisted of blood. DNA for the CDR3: TGTGCCAGCACGACTCGACAGGGGCGATCCTACGAGCAGTACTTC. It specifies CASTTRQGRSYEQYF.